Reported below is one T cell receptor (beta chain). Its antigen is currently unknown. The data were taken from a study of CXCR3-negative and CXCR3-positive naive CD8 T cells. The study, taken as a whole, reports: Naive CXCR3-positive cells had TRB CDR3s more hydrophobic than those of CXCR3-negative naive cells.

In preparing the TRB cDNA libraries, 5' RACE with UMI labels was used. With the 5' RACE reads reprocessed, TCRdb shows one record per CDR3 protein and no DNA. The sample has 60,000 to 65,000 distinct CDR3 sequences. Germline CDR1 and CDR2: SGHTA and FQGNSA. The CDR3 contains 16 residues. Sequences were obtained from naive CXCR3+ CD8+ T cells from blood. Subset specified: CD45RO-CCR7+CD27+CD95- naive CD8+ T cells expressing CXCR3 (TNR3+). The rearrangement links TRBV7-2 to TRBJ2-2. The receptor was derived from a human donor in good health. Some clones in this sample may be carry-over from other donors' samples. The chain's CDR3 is CASSLDPFANTGELFF.